This is a list of T cell receptor beta chains from one sample in a study of Graves' ophthalmopathy and Graves' hyperthyroidism. TCRdb independently ran MiXCR on the multiplex PCR reads; one entry per CDR3 protein. The sample consists of over a million distinct CDR3 sequences, about 35% of them appearing once. The sequenced sample consisted of peripheral blood or thyroid tissue (not recorded which). These receptors were taken from an adult man with Graves' hyperthyroidism. Both conserved end residues are part of each CDR3. D genes are given only for firm matches. Size is stated for part of the rows, as once, few or many counts, or as a class when the clone is expanded.

few	TRBD1	TRBV9	TRBJ1-4	TGTGCCAGCAGCCCAGGGGGGGATTGGAAACTGTTTTTT	CASSPGGDWKLFF
many	-	TRBV19	TRBJ2-5	TGTGCCAGTAGTAATGGAGACAGAGGAGGGGAGACCCAGTACTTC	CASSNGDRGGETQYF
many	-	TRBV6-5	TRBJ2-7	TGTGCCAGCAGTTACTTCCCAGGAGAGCAGTACTTC	CASSYFPGEQYF
many	TRBD2	TRBV12-3/TRBV12-4	TRBJ2-5	TGTGCCAGCAGTCAAGGGACTAGCGGGAGTAAGGGGACCCAGTACTTC	CASSQGTSGSKGTQYF
few	-	TRBV20-1	TRBJ2-5	TGCAGTGCAGGCGGAAGCAATCAGCCCCAGTACTTC	CSAGGSNQPQYF
-	TRBD1	TRBV7-2	TRBJ1-5	TGTGCCAGCAGTCCCACCGGACAGGGGCCTGGATGGCCCCAGCATTTT	CASSPTGQGPGWPQHF
many	-	TRBV3-1	TRBJ2-5	TGTGCCAGCAGCCAAGATCTTGGGACGCGTGTAGAGACCCAGTACTTC	CASSQDLGTRVETQYF
few	-	TRBV6-5	TRBJ1-1	TGTGCCAGCAGTTACCAGGACATGAACACTGAAGCTTTCTTT	CASSYQDMNTEAFF
many	-	TRBV10-3	TRBJ1-5	TGTGCCATCAGTGGGTCCGATCAGCCCCAGCATTTT	CAISGSDQPQHF
-	TRBD1	TRBV5-6	TRBJ2-7	TGTGCCAGCAGCTTGGGACAGGGAGTATCCGAGCAGTACTTC	CASSLGQGVSEQYF
-	-	TRBV12-3/TRBV12-4	TRBJ2-2	TGTGCCACCAGGGAGGGGGCTGGTACCGGGGAGCTGTTTTTT	CATREGAGTGELFF
-	-	TRBV5-6	TRBJ2-7	TGTGCCAGCAGCTCCATAGGGGCAGGGGTCTACGAGCAGTACTTC	CASSSIGAGVYEQYF
-	-	TRBV12-3/TRBV12-4	TRBJ1-2	TGTGCCAGCAGCCAATCCAAAACCTATGGCTACACCTTC	CASSQSKTYGYTF
many	-	TRBV4-2	TRBJ1-2	TGTGCCAGCAGCCCAACGGGACGGAGACCACTAGGCTATGGCTACACCTTC	CASSPTGRRPLGYGYTF
once	TRBD1	TRBV5-1	TRBJ2-7	TGCGCCAGCAGCCGGACAGGGGATGGCCACGAGCAGTACTTC	CASSRTGDGHEQYF
-	-	TRBV2	TRBJ2-7	TGTGCCAGCAGGGTCATGGCAGCTGCCTCCTACGAGCAGTACTTC	CASRVMAAASYEQYF
-	-	TRBV15	TRBJ1-1	TGTGCCACCAGCAGACAGGGTCGGGTGAACACTGAAGCTTTCTTT	CATSRQGRVNTEAFF
-	-	TRBV7-2	TRBJ2-7	TGTGCCAGCAAAATTAGCTTTAGTTCCTACGAGCAGTACTTC	CASKISFSSYEQYF
-	-	TRBV6-5	TRBJ1-1	TGTGCCAGCGTTACTCGCGCGGGGGCTTTCTTT	CASVTRAGAFF
many	TRBD1	TRBV29-1	TRBJ1-2	TGCAGCGTTGACAAAACAGGGGAAATCTATGGCTACACCTTC	CSVDKTGEIYGYTF
many	-	TRBV20-1	TRBJ2-7	TGCAGTGCTAGTACGCGGGGCACCTACGAGCAGTACTTC	CSASTRGTYEQYF
-	-	TRBV7-9	TRBJ2-6	TGTGCCAGCAGCCCAGATGTGATACTGACTGGGGCCAACGTCCTGACTTTC	CASSPDVILTGANVLTF
-	TRBD1	TRBV7-3	TRBJ1-1	TGTGCCAGCAGCGCCCGGGACAGCACTGAAGCTTTCTTT	CASSARDSTEAFF
-	-	TRBV6-5	TRBJ1-5	TGTGCCAGCACTACAGGTGCTGGACAGCCCCAGCATTTT	CASTTGAGQPQHF
few	-	TRBV7-9	TRBJ2-7	TGTGCCAGCAGCTTAGAAGGGGGTTTGGACGAGCAGTACTTC	CASSLEGGLDEQYF
-	TRBD1	TRBV19	TRBJ2-7	TGTGCCAGCCAGGGGGAAGGTCCCTACGAGCAGTACTTC	CASQGEGPYEQYF
few	-	TRBV19	TRBJ1-1	TGTGCCAGTAGTATACCCCCCACGGACACATGGAACACTGAAGCTTTCTTT	CASSIPPTDTWNTEAFF
-	-	TRBV7-6	TRBJ2-7	TGTGCCAGCAGCTCCTACCGGGCGCTCAGTAGGAACGAGCAGTACTTC	CASSSYRALSRNEQYF
-	TRBD1	TRBV5-1	TRBJ2-7	TGCGCCAGCAGCCAAGATTGGGCAGGGGGTGAGCAGTACTTC	CASSQDWAGGEQYF
many	TRBD1	TRBV15	TRBJ1-4	TGTGCCACCAGCACCACAGGGGCCAATGAAAAACTGTTTTTT	CATSTTGANEKLFF
-	-	TRBV10-2	TRBJ2-7	TGCGCCAGCAGTGCGGCCGACCAGGGGAACGAGCAGTACTTC	CASSAADQGNEQYF
-	-	TRBV20-1	TRBJ2-2	TGCAGTGCTAGAGAATCGGGAGCGCCCACCGGGGAGCTGTTTTTT	CSARESGAPTGELFF
-	-	TRBV12-3/TRBV12-4	TRBJ1-3	TGTGCCAGCAGTCCGGAGGGTGGAGAGTTAAGCCGTTCCGGAGACACCATATATTTT	CASSPEGGELSRSGDTIYF
-	TRBD2	TRBV11-2	TRBJ2-2	TGTGCCAGCAGTCCTTGGACTAGCGGGAGGGCCGGGTTGGCCGGGGAGCTGTTTTTT	CASSPWTSGRAGLAGELFF
-	-	TRBV25-1	TRBJ1-2	TGTGCCAGCAGTGAATTCCCGGGGCGGGATGGCTACACCTTC	CASSEFPGRDGYTF
many	-	TRBV3-1	TRBJ1-6	TGTGCCAGCAGCCTCTGGGGATATGAAGAGTCACCCCTCCACTTT	CASSLWGYEESPLHF
-	-	TRBV19	TRBJ2-2	TGTGCCAGTAGTATCGACGGACGTTGGGGACAAGGACCTTCGAACACCGGGGAGCTGTTTTTT	CASSIDGRWGQGPSNTGELFF
-	TRBD2	TRBV14	TRBJ2-5	TGTGCCAGCAGTCCAAGCCAAGAATCGCGGGAGGTTTACAGTGAGACCCAGTACTTC	CASSPSQESREVYSETQYF
-	-	TRBV15	TRBJ2-7	TGTGCCACCAGCAGAGGGAGCCACGAGCAGTACTTC	CATSRGSHEQYF
-	TRBD1	TRBV7-9	TRBJ2-5	TGTGCCAGCAGCTACAGGGGTGGCAATCAGCCCCAGTACTTC	CASSYRGGNQPQYF
many	TRBD1	TRBV7-2	TRBJ1-1	TGTGCCAGCATCCGGACAGGAATCACTGAAGCTTTCTTT	CASIRTGITEAFF
many	-	TRBV2	TRBJ1-5	TGTGCCAGCAAGCAAACGGGCGGCAATCAGCCCCAGCATTTT	CASKQTGGNQPQHF
-	TRBD1	TRBV19	TRBJ2-6	TGTGCCACAAGGGGACAGCGATTCTCTGGGGCCAACGTCCTGACTTTC	CATRGQRFSGANVLTF
few	TRBD2	TRBV7-2	TRBJ2-5	TGTGCCAGCAGCTTATCCAGCGGGAGCAGGGAGACCCAGTACTTC	CASSLSSGSRETQYF
-	TRBD2	TRBV20-1	TRBJ2-7	TGCAGTGCTAGAAACCCTCGGGGCGGGGGTAACTACGAGCAGTACTTC	CSARNPRGGGNYEQYF
-	-	TRBV20-1	TRBJ2-7	TGCAGTGCTAGTTCGGGGGGCTATGGCTACGAGCAGTACTTC	CSASSGGYGYEQYF
-	-	TRBV6-1	TRBJ2-7	TGTAACATCGGACAGATATCCTACGAGCAGTACTTC	CNIGQISYEQYF
many	-	TRBV20-1	TRBJ1-1	TGCAGTGCTAGAGATCTTGGAGTCAGCTGGAACACTGAAGCTTTCTTT	CSARDLGVSWNTEAFF
-	-	TRBV29-1	TRBJ2-3	TGCAGCGTTGCGAGCACAGATACGCAGTATTTT	CSVASTDTQYF
-	TRBD1	TRBV6-2/TRBV6-3	TRBJ2-7	TGTGCCAGCCATAGGACAGGGGGTCGCTACGAGCAGTACTTC	CASHRTGGRYEQYF
-	-	TRBV4-3	TRBJ1-6	TGCGCCAGCAGCCAATTTGTTGGGCAGCCATTTGGTTCACCCCTCCACTTT	CASSQFVGQPFGSPLHF